This T cell receptor beta chain was recorded in a study of human T cells and chemical hapten exposure. Overall study context: 0.01% DPC was applied to the upper back in patch tests, which were read at 6 days. Study conclusions and caveats: Sensitizing to DPC left TCRs with a frequency above 1 in 1000 unaltered. Controls formed significantly fewer large CDR3 similarity clusters than expanded TCRs did.

This clonotype was recorded a few times. Antigen specificity is unknown. V lost 5 bases and J lost 1; bases outside the gene matches: 12. CDR1 SEHNR and CDR2 FQNEAQ come from the germline V gene (reference sequence). This CDR3 comprises 17 residues. TCRdb passed the RACE reads through MiXCR, listing each CDR3 protein once. The sample consists of tens of thousands of distinct CDR3 sequences, about 11% of them appearing once. Specified time point: pre-sensitization, week 0. Described treatment: therapeutic diphenylcyclopropenone sensitization with weekly scalp DPC. This specimen was whole blood, taken in connection with sensitization to the hapten diphenylcyclopropenone (DPC). The receptor was isolated from a woman between 40 and 50 years old with alopecia areata. Some clones in this sample may be carry-over from other donors' samples. The V call is TRBV7-9, the J call TRBJ2-3; the match to TRBD2 covers 7 bases. This CDR3 reads CASSAIWEAGGTDTQYF. CDR3 DNA sequence: TGTGCCAGCAGCGCAATATGGGAGGCGGGGGGCACAGATACGCAGTATTTT.